The rows below give T cell receptor beta chains drawn from one sample of a study of blood T cells in healthy people across ages. TCRdb fed the 5' RACE reads into MiXCR, producing one record per CDR3 protein. The repertoire holds approximately 810,000 distinct CDR3 sequences, with 35% to 40% as singletons. Sequenced: blood. The source is a man younger than 35 in good health. CDR3s include the opening cysteine and the closing phenylalanine or tryptophan. A D gene is named only where the DNA matches it firmly. Clone size, where shown, is once, few, many, or a class for clones that have expanded.

j_gene	len	abundance	d_gene	v_gene	CDR3aa	CDR3nt
TRBJ2-1	12	NA	NA	TRBV20-1	CSAKGRASEQFF	TGCAGTGCCAAAGGCAGGGCAAGTGAGCAGTTCTTC
TRBJ2-7	14	NA	NA	TRBV29-1	CSVEDGGNPYEQYF	TGCAGCGTTGAAGATGGAGGGAACCCCTACGAGCAGTACTTC
TRBJ2-5	13	NA	NA	TRBV7-2	CASSFGLKETQYF	TGTGCCAGCAGCTTTGGCTTAAAAGAGACCCAGTACTTC
TRBJ2-1	16	NA	NA	TRBV7-8	CASSPALGTGSNEQFF	TGTGCCAGCAGCCCGGCCCTGGGGACGGGGAGCAATGAGCAGTTCTTC
TRBJ1-6	15	few	TRBD1	TRBV20-1	CSASTGATYNSPLHF	TGCAGTGCTTCTACAGGGGCCACCTATAATTCACCCCTCCACTTT
TRBJ2-7	14	many	NA	TRBV7-9	CASSPRTRNYEQYF	TGTGCCAGCAGCCCCCGAACTAGGAACTACGAGCAGTACTTC
TRBJ1-2	12	NA	NA	TRBV28	CASRYRLSGYTF	TGTGCCAGCAGATACAGGCTTAGTGGCTACACCTTC
TRBJ1-5	13	NA	TRBD1	TRBV19	CATATGGSQPQHF	TGTGCCACCGCAACAGGGGGCAGTCAGCCCCAGCATTTT
TRBJ2-5	16	NA	TRBD1	TRBV7-2	CASSLSISQGRETQYF	TGTGCCAGCAGCTTATCCATTTCACAGGGGCGGGAGACCCAGTACTTC
TRBJ2-2	13	few	TRBD1	TRBV12-3/TRBV12-4	CASNQGATGELFF	TGTGCCAGCAACCAGGGGGCCACCGGGGAGCTGTTTTTT
TRBJ2-6	17	few	NA	TRBV28	CASSPLRRSSGANVLTF	TGTGCCAGCAGTCCTCTCCGACGGTCCTCTGGGGCCAACGTCCTGACTTTC
TRBJ2-1	12	few	NA	TRBV4-2	CASSQENNEQFF	TGTGCCAGCAGCCAAGAAAACAATGAGCAGTTCTTC
TRBJ2-1	15	many	TRBD2	TRBV20-1	CSAPPLLAGDRKQFF	TGCAGTGCCCCGCCCCTGCTAGCGGGGGATAGAAAGCAGTTCTTC
TRBJ2-1	14	NA	NA	TRBV12-3/TRBV12-4	CASTLGTQYGEQFF	TGTGCCAGCACCCTGGGAACCCAATACGGTGAGCAGTTCTTC
TRBJ1-6	16	few	TRBD1	TRBV20-1	CSAPGQGGSYNSPLHF	TGCAGCGCCCCGGGACAGGGTGGCTCCTATAATTCACCCCTCCACTTT
TRBJ1-4	14	few	NA	TRBV7-2	CASSLGGKGEKLFF	TGTGCCAGCAGCTTAGGAGGGAAGGGCGAAAAACTGTTTTTT
TRBJ1-6	12	NA	NA	TRBV6-2/TRBV6-3	CATRRGNSPLHF	TGTGCCACCAGACGCGGTAATTCACCCCTCCACTTT
TRBJ2-7	15	NA	TRBD2	TRBV9	CASSPTSASYNEQYF	TGTGCCAGCAGCCCGACTAGCGCCTCCTACAATGAGCAGTACTTC
TRBJ2-3	15	few	NA	TRBV7-2	CASSFRGPLTDTQYF	TGTGCCAGCAGCTTTCGGGGGCCCCTCACAGATACGCAGTATTTT
TRBJ2-6	16	NA	NA	TRBV20-1	CSAEVRENSGANVLTF	TGCAGTGCTGAGGTCAGAGAGAACTCTGGGGCCAACGTCCTGACTTTC
TRBJ2-3	16	NA	NA	TRBV12-5	CASGPLAIRGTDTQYF	TGTGCTAGTGGTCCCCTGGCTATCCGGGGCACAGATACGCAGTATTTT
TRBJ1-1	13	few	NA	TRBV6-5	CASRRLRDTEAFF	TGTGCCAGCAGGCGACTTCGAGACACTGAAGCTTTCTTT
TRBJ2-4	14	once	NA	TRBV21-1	CASSNQQLSDIQYF	TGTGCCAGCAGCAACCAGCAGCTGAGCGACATTCAGTACTTC
TRBJ2-7	15	few	NA	TRBV27	CASSLSRGGRYEQYF	TGTGCCAGCAGTTTATCTCGCGGGGGCCGGTACGAGCAGTACTTC
TRBJ1-6	16	few	NA	TRBV2	CASSDGATTYNSPLHF	TGTGCCAGCAGTGACGGGGCTACCACCTATAATTCACCCCTCCACTTT
TRBJ2-3	16	NA	TRBD2	TRBV5-1	CASSPEAGGPGDTQYF	TGCGCCAGCAGCCCTGAAGCGGGGGGGCCGGGAGATACGCAGTATTTT